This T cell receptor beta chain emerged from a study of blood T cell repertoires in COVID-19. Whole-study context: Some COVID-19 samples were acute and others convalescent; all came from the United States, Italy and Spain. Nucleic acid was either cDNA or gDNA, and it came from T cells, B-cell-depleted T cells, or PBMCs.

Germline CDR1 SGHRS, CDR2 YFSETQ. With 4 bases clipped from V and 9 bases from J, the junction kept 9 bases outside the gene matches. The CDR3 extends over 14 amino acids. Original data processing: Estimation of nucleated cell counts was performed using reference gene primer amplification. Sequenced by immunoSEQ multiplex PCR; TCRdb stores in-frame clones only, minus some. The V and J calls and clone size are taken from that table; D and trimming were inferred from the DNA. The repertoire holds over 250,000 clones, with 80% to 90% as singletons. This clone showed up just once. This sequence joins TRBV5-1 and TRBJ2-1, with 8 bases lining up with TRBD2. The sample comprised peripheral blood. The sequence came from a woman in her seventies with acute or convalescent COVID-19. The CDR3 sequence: CASSPISGDGEQFF. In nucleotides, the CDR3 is TGCGCCAGCAGCCCCATTAGCGGGGATGGTGAGCAGTTCTTC.